The entry that follows covers one TCR beta chain sequence. Ten or more counts support this clonotype. Its binding antigen is unknown. The input lacks base qualities; no much larger clone sits a single base away. Graves' hyperthyroidism was defined as stable when no progression to ophthalmopathy occurred over 18 months of follow-up. Hyperthyroidism patients were aged 18 to 65 years and newly diagnosed, with disease duration of less than 2 months. Exclusion was applied to patients with uncontrolled infections, other autoimmune diseases, pregnancy or lactation. Diagnoses were based on clinical symptoms, serum thyroxine and TRAb, thyroid ultrasound and orbital computed tomography. PBMCs were isolated from 7.5 to 10 ml of fresh peripheral blood by Ficoll-Paque density gradient centrifugation. Total RNA was extracted with Trizol reagent, and quality was checked on an Agilent 2100 Bioanalyzer. According to the germline V gene, CDR1 reads MNHEY and CDR2 reads SVGEGT. The CDR3 starts with the cysteine, ends with the phenylalanine, and has 15 residues. This entry keeps only the CDR3 DNA: 45 bases, framed from base 1. V ends up 6 bases short and J 8 bases short, with an unmatched junction base count of 12.

This sample stems from a study of T cells in Graves' hyperthyroidism and ophthalmopathy (dated by TCRdb to between 2018 and 2021). At the level of the whole study: Peripheral blood samples were taken at initial diagnosis, before any treatment was given. A discovery cohort of fewer than 110 patients, 43 with Graves' ophthalmopathy and 55 to 60 with stable Graves' hyperthyroidism, was used to find distinguishing TCR V-J signatures. Prospective prediction of ophthalmopathy was tested in an independent validation cohort consisting of fewer than 20 hyperthyroidism patients and some 17 patients who later progressed to ophthalmopathy. The roughly 100 discovery patients were randomly divided into training and test sets at a 7:3 ratio. TCR Vbeta CDR3 sequencing of 120 to 150 peripheral blood samples (approximately 44 ophthalmopathy, roughly 74 hyperthyroidism and approximately 17 progressor patients) is reported in the paper. After sampling, hyperthyroidism patients received methimazole starting at 30 mg daily, and ophthalmopathy patients received high-dose intravenous methylprednisolone. The study also compared thyroid tissue and blood T-cell repertoires from roughly six Graves' hyperthyroidism patients.

Beyond this particular receptor, the publication reports: In cross-validation, a model built on a 13 V-J signature told ophthalmopathy apart from stable hyperthyroidism with 85% to 90% sensitivity and approximately 81% specificity, and in testing the same model reached 80%/75%. Sample size was not statistically predetermined, and investigators were not blinded to group allocation. Blood samples also contained most of the expanded thyroid clonotypes (frequency above 0.001), which suggests that blood repertoires may reflect thyroid immune responses. In validation, progression to ophthalmopathy was predicted by the model with approximately 67% sensitivity and about 72% specificity, a median of roughly 6.4 months before onset.

Amplification of TCR beta CDR3 regions was carried out from RNA transcripts. A first-round RT-PCR of the TCR CDR3 used the HTBI primer set with the Qiagen OneStep RT-PCR kit. Libraries were constructed in a second round of multiplex PCR, after which size selection and purification were performed. Libraries were sequenced paired-end with 100 bp reads on an Illumina HiSeq2000. The published analysis was carried out like this. SOAPnuke was used to process the raw data, removing reads that contained adapters or uncalled bases, had a mean Phred below 15, or lacked an exact match to the constant primer or identifier. COPE v1.2.5 was used to merge the high-quality paired reads, and each unique nucleotide sequence was defined as a clonotype. MiTCR v1.1 was used to align clonotypes to the IMGT TRBV, TRBD and TRBJ reference segments. Only V-J combinations with frequency above 0.0001, covering 99% to 99.2% of repertoires, were analysed. The TCS score was defined as the ratio of F50 (clonal expansion) to E x V (chaos), calculated using BLOSUM62-based TCRdist between CDR3 peptides within each V-J. Welch's t-statistics and random forest reduced roughly 500 V-J features to around 14, which were used in a naive Bayes classifier (R e1071). The public reads were quality trimmed at Q25 with fastp and then assembled into clones with MiXCR by TCRdb, keeping productive beta chains. Each CDR3 protein appears once, grouped with its most common genes and DNA. In this record, the V and J calls reflect TCRdb's handling and not the investigators' own analysis. The sample table contains 550,000 to 800,000 distinct CDR3 sequences; only one count was recorded for about 18% of them. Less than 20% of the sample rests with the top ten.

What was sequenced was blood. This TCR derives from a middle-aged man with Graves' hyperthyroidism. This sequence uses TRBV6-2 or TRBV6-3 and TRBJ1-2; 10 middle bases align to TRBD1. The nucleotides read TGTGCCAGCAGCCGCTTGGGACAGGGGCCGGAAGGCTACACCTTC. The encoded protein is CASSRLGQGPEGYTF.